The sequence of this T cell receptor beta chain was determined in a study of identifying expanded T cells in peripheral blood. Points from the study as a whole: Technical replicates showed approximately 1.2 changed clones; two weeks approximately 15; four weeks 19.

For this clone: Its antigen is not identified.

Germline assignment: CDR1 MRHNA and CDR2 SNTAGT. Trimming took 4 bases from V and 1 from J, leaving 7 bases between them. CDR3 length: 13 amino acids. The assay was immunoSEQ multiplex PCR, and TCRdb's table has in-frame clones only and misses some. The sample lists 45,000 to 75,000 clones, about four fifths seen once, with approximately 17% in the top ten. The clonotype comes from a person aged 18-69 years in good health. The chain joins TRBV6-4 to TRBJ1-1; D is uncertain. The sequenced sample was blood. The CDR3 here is CASSVVPNTEAFF. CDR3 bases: TGTGCCAGCAGTGTCGTACCGAACACTGAAGCTTTCTTT.